This T cell receptor (beta chain) derives from a study of T cell changes during pregnancy in multiple sclerosis (dated by TCRdb to between 2018 and 2021). About the study as a whole: In women with multiple sclerosis, the researchers looked at how the T cell repertoire shifted as pregnancy progressed.

The library relied on the immunoSEQ multiplex PCR assay. TCRdb's version of the immuneACCESS table is confined to in-frame rearrangements and falls short of the full clone set. An unresolved V gene accounts for under half of the shortfall where checked; the remainder is of unknown origin. The sample table records roughly 62,000 clones; approximately 90% of these occur just once. The ten largest clones take up about 2.5% of the sample. To note about this clone: This clone's antigen is unknown. The record has no base qualities; no much larger clone is one base away.

From the cysteine through the phenylalanine, the CDR3 covers 17 amino acids. CDR3 DNA is the only sequence kept; it has 51 bases, read in frame from the first base. As encoded in the germline V gene, CDR1 is SGHTA while CDR2 is FQGTGA. V is reduced by 5 bases and J by 1 base, leaving a spacing of 18 bases between them. The sample consisted of peripheral blood, taken in the first trimester of pregnancy. The clonotype was recovered from a female donor with multiple sclerosis, enrolled in a pregnancy study. The V gene is TRBV7-3 and the J gene is TRBJ2-1, and perhaps TRBD2 as D gene, on 5 matching bases. The nucleotides read TGTGCCAGCAGCCAAACTGGTAGCGCCTCATCCTACAATGAGCAGTTCTTC. This codes for CASSQTGSASSYNEQFF. Extended through the reference TRBV7-3 and TRBJ2-1 proteins, this CDR3 yields the full variable domain: GAGVSQTPSNKVTEKGKYVELRCDPISGHTALYWYRQSLGQGPEFLIYFQGTGAADDSGLPNDRFFAVRPEGSVSTLKIQRTERGDSAVYLCASSQTGSASSYNEQFFGPGTRLTVL.